The TCR beta chain under discussion was sequenced for a study of breast tumors, draining lymph nodes, adjacent tissues. A single record per CDR3 protein comes from TCRdb applying MiXCR to the multiplex PCR reads. The sample yields over 200,000 distinct CDR3 sequences, 32% seen once. Looked up from germline, CDR1 is MNHEY and CDR2 is SVGAGI. CDR3 length: 14 residues. Breast cancer patients provided tissue from their axillary draining lymph nodes. General study points: Compared with basal-like, luminal-like tumors shared significantly more repertoire with nontumor tissue. Tumors had less TCR diversity than lymph nodes, more than nontumor tissue. The data were judged consistent with most tumor T cells coming from lymph node and expanding in tumor.

A word on this clonotype: Its target is not known. A read error may produce the germline difference seen at one junction end.

This chain joins TRBV6-5 and TRBJ2-5; 7 bases match TRBD2. Sequenced sample: axillary lymph node tissue. The TCR comes from a female donor with breast cancer. Some clones in this sample may be carry-over from other donors' samples. Here the CDR3 reads CASSHSSGREAQYF. For the CDR3, the DNA is TGTGCCAGCAGTCACTCGAGCGGTCGGGAGGCCCAGTACTTC.